Included here is one TCR beta chain sequence, with context. Germline V lookup: CDR1 SGHRS, CDR2 YFSETQ. Trimming removed 0 bases at V and 3 bases at J, with 9 bases between. The CDR3 length is 14 residues. Original methodology: Amplification from reference gene primers served as the basis for estimated nucleated cell counts. Using immunoSEQ multiplex PCR, the repertoire was profiled, and TCRdb retains in-frame clones only, with some absent. The V and J calls and clone size come from that table; D and trimming were worked out from the DNA. This sample has hundreds of thousands of clones, with roughly 90% found just once. The entry originates in a study of blood T cell repertoires in COVID-19. As for the study in general: COVID-19 samples collected from the United States, Italy and Spain covered acute and convalescent phases. PBMCs, B-cell-depleted T cells, or T cells were the source of the cDNA or gDNA that made up the material.

This receptor was taken from a woman aged 45-65 years who had recovered from COVID-19. The chain combines TRBV5-1 with TRBJ2-5, with D uncertain. The source material was peripheral blood. CDR3 amino acids: CASSLDLVEETQYF. The DNA of the CDR3 is TGCGCCAGCAGCTTGGATCTCGTAGAAGAGACCCAGTACTTC.